The source of this TCR beta chain is a study of CD8 T cells in Susac syndrome. In blood CD8+ and CD4+ T cells, TCR beta underwent sequencing. CDR1 is DFQATT, CDR2 SNEGSKA, per germline (reference sequence). V was clipped by 4 bases and J by 8 bases; unmatched bases: 4. The CDR3 has 13 amino acids. After extraction with the RNeasy kit, 0.5 to 1 ug of the RNA was reverse transcribed using random hexamers. Each CDR3 protein is one row after TCRdb ran MiXCR on the immunoSEQ multiplex PCR reads. This sample has about 180,000 distinct CDR3 sequences, with around 94% found just once. This clonotype was seen just once.

Sequencing was carried out using CD4+ T cells from PBMCs. The V and J genes are TRBV20-1 and TRBJ1-6, with 8 positions matching TRBD1. This TCR was sampled from a human donor with Susac syndrome. CDR3 DNA: TGCAGTGCTATCGGGACAGGAGATTCACCCCTCCACTTT. Its protein product is CSAIGTGDSPLHF.